This T cell receptor beta chain was identified in a study of T cell repertoires in cytomegalovirus infection. Study-wide context: Public TCR beta signatures were indicative of both CMV infection and a matching HLA type.

TCRdb processed the reads anew with MiXCR; each CDR3 protein has one entry. The repertoire holds 300,000 to 400,000 distinct CDR3 sequences, with about a sixth as singletons. As for this clonotype: What it binds is not known.

Findings and caveats of the study: Summed frequency of public TCR beta families distinguished CMV carriers with the relevant HLA. HLA-C-restricted CMV clonotypes gave the most frequent clonotype in two of eight donors.

Sequenced sample: PBMCs. The origin of this receptor is a human donor in good health (CMV status not recorded). Some clones in this sample may be carry-over from other donors' samples.

CDR3 loop: CSATRLAGDGDIQYF. The DNA of the CDR3 is TGCAGTGCTACGAGGCTAGCGGGAGATGGTGACATTCAGTACTTC. V usage is TRBV20-1 and J usage is TRBJ2-4, with 10 bases aligning to TRBD2. After removal of 4 bases from V and 8 bases from J, the junction contained 11 bases not matched to a gene. The CDR3 contains 15 residues. Germline CDR1 and CDR2: DFQATT and SNEGSKA (reference sequence).